This record concerns one T cell receptor beta chain sequence. Its target is unknown. The record originates from a study of T cell responses to AZD1222 COVID-19 vaccine. The length of the CDR3 is 10 residues. The V gene's germline CDR1 is SQVTM and CDR2 ANQGSEA. Trimming left V 7 bases short and J 8 bases short, with 9 bases between. Study-wide results and caveats: Nearly half of spike-specific TCRs reportedly target unmutated variant regions. Regions 160-218 and 743-854 held dominance among vaccine-associated CD4 TCRs, which spanned spike.

TCRdb's copy holds only in-frame clones and misses some; the assay was immunoSEQ multiplex PCR. The table lists more than 95,000 clones, more than 85% of them singletons, with around 10% in the top ten. This sequence originates from an adult in good health. This chain connects TRBV29-1 to TRBJ2-1; TRBD2 is a possible D gene (5 bases). The sequences come from peripheral blood, collected on day 0 of MenACWY control vaccination. In DNA form, the CDR3 reads TGCAGCGGGGGAGTGGATGAGCAGTTCTTC. This encodes CSGGVDEQFF.